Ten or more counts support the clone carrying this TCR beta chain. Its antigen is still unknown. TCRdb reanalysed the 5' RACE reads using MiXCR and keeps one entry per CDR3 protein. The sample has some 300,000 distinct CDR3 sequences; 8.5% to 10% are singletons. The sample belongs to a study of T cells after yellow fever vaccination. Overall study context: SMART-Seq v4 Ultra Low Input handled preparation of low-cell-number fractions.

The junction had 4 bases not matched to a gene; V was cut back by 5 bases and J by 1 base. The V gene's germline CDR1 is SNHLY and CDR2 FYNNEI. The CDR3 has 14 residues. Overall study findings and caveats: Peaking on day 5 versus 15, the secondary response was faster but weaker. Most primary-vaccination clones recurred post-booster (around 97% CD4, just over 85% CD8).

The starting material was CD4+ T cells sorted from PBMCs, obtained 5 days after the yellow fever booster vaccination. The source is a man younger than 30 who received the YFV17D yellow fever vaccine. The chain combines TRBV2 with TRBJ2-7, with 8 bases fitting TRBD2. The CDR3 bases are TGTGCCAGCAGTAAGGGACTAGGATCCTACGAGCAGTACTTC. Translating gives CASSKGLGSYEQYF.